This T cell receptor (beta chain) stems from a study of cytotoxic CD8 clonotypes in ibrutinib-treated CLL. The CDR3 covers 13 residues. CDR1 and CDR2 (germline): GTSNPN, SVGIG (reference sequence). V shed 4 bases and J 8 bases; nucleotides not matched to a gene: 10. This clone was detected only a few times. Method: immunoSEQ multiplex PCR; TCRdb's copy keeps in-frame clones and lacks some. The sample records 200,000 or so clones, more than 65% being singletons. The sample consisted of PBMCs, taken after 12 months of ibrutinib treatment. This TCR derives from a human donor with chronic lymphocytic leukemia. This chain links TRBV30 with TRBJ1-2, with 7 bases identical to TRBD1. The CDR3 nucleotides are TGTGCCTGGAAAGGAGGGGGCTCGGGCGGCTACACCTTC. It codes for CAWKGGGSGGYTF.